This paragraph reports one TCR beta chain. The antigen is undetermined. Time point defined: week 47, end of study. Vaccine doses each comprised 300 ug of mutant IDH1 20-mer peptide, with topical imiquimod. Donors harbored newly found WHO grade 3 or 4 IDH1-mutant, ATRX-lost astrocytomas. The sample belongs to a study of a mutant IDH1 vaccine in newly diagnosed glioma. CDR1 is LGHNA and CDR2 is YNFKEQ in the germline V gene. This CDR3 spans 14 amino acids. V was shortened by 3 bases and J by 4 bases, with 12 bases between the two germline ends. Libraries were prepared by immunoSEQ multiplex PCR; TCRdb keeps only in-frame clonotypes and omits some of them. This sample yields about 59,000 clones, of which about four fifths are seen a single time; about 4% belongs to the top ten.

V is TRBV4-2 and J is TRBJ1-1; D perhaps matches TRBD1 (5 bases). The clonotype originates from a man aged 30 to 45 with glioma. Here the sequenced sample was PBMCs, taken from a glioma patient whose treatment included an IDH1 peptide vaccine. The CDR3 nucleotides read TGTGCCAGCAGCCAGTACGGGGGGGGCACTGAAGCTTTCTTT. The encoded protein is CASSQYGGGTEAFF.